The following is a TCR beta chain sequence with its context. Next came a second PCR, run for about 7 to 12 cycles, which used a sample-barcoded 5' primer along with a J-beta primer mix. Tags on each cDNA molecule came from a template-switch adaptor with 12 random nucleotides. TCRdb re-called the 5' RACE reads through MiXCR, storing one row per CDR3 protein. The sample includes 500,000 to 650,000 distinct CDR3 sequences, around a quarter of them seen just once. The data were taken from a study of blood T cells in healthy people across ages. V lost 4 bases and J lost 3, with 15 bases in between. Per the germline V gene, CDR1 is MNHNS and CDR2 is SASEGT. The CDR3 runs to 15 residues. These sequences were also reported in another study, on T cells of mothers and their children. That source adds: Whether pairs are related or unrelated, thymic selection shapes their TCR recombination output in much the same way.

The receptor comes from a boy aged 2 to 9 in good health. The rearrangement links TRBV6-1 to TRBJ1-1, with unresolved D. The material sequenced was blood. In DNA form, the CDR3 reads TGTGCCAGCAGTGGAGACATTTCCGATTACACTGAAGCTTTCTTT. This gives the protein CASSGDISDYTEAFF.